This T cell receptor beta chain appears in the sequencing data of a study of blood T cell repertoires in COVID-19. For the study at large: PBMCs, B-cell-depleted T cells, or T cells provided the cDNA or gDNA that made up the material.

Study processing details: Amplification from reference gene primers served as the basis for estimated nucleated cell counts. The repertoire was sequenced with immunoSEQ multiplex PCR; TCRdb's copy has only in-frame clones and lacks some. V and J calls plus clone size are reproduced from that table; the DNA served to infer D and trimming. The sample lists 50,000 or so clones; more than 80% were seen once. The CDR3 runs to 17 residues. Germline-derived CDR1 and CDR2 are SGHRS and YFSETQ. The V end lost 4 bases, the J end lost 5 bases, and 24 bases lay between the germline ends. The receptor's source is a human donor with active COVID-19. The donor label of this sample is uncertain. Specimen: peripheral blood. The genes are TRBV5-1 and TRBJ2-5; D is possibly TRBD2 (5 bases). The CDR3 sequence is CASSAARVVVSEETQYF. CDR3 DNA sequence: TGCGCCAGCAGCGCGGCGAGGGTGGTAGTTAGTGAGGAGACCCAGTACTTC. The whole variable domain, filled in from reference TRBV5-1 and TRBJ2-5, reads KAGVTQTPRYLIKTRGQQVTLSCSPISGHRSVSWYQQTPGQGLQFLFEYFSETQRNKGNFPGRFSGRQFSNSRSEMNVSTLELGDSALYLCASSAARVVVSEETQYFGPGTRLLVL.